Below are 23 T cell receptor beta chains sequenced from a single sample in a study of T cell responses to AZD1222 COVID-19 vaccine. Method: immunoSEQ multiplex PCR; TCRdb's copy keeps in-frame clones and lacks some. The sample holds 100,000 to 150,000 clones, approximately 94% seen once. The starting material was peripheral blood, obtained on day 0 of AZD1222 vaccination. Receptors were obtained from an adult in good health.

Comments on this clone: One junction end disagrees with the germline gene, perhaps due to a read error. This chain links TRBV29-1 with TRBJ1-1; tentatively, D is TRBD1 (5 bases). Germline V CDR1 and CDR2: SQVTM, ANQGSEA. The CDR3 runs 12 residues. The CDR3 coding sequence is TGCAACGTTGAAGATAGAGGGGTTGAAGCTTTCTTT. Its translation is CNVEDRGVEAFF.

This chain joins TRBV18 and TRBJ2-1; maybe TRBD2 (6 bases). The germline gives CDR1 KGHSH, CDR2 LQKENI. V was cut by 2 bases and J by 0 bases, with 8 bases left in between. The CDR3 runs 15 residues. For the CDR3, the DNA is TGTGCCAGCTCACCAGCGGGGCGCTCCTACAATGAGCAGTTCTTC. Translating gives CASSPAGRSYNEQFF.

This chain joins TRBV7-8 and TRBJ2-5; D gene uncertain. With 1 base removed from V and 3 bases from J, the gap between germline ends came to 6 bases. Per germline, CDR1 SGHVS and CDR2 FQNEAQ. CDR3 length equals 13 residues. CDR3 region: CASSLDGEETQYF. CDR3 DNA sequence: TGTGCCAGCAGCTTAGATGGGGAAGAGACCCAGTACTTC.

The chain is built from TRBV7-9 and TRBJ2-2; D might be TRBD2 (5 bases). The length of the CDR3 is 15 residues. Trimming cost V 2 bases and J 5 bases, with 12 bases left between them. Germline V gene sequence: CDR1 SEHNR, CDR2 FQNEAQ (reference sequence). The CDR3 region has the DNA TGTGCCAGCAGCTTAACGGATACGGGGACCGGGGAGCTGTTTTTT. Amino acid sequence: CASSLTDTGTGELFF.

This clone was picked up one time. The chain employs TRBV6-2 or TRBV6-3 and TRBJ1-2; 7 nucleotides line up with TRBD1. Germline lookup yields CDR1 MNHEY and CDR2 SVGEGT. The junction had 14 bases not matched to a gene; V was cut back by 6 bases and J by 1 base. The CDR3 sequence is 17 residues long. For the CDR3, the DNA is TGTGCCAGCAGCCGACTGGGACAGCTATACTATAACTATGGCTACACCTTC. This gives the protein CASSRLGQLYYNYGYTF.

The V and J genes are TRBV19 and TRBJ2-5, with TRBD2 as a possible D gene (6 bases). Trimming took 4 bases from V and 5 from J, leaving 26 bases between them. CDR1 is LNHDA, CDR2 SQIVND, per germline (reference sequence). The CDR3 is 18 residues long. CDR3 protein: CASSTPARLGLGRETQYF. CDR3 nucleotides: TGTGCCAGTAGTACCCCAGCGCGCTTGGGCTTGGGGAGGGAGACCCAGTACTTC.

The gene calls are TRBV28 and TRBJ2-7, with D perhaps TRBD2 (6 bases). Germline lookup yields CDR1 MDHEN and CDR2 SYDVKM. The CDR3 spans 15 residues. Trimming pared 7 bases from V and 0 bases from J, leaving 16 bases between. CDR3 sequence (DNA): TGTGCCAGCAACTCCCGAGGGAGGAGCTCCTACGAGCAGTACTTC. This encodes CASNSRGRSSYEQYF.

This sequence joins TRBV6-5 and TRBJ1-1; 9 bases are shared with TRBD1. The trim removed 6 bases at V and 1 base at J, leaving 6 bases unmatched. Germline CDR1 reads MNHEY; CDR2 reads SVGAGI. The CDR3 is 15 amino acids. CDR3 residues: CASRTGGSGNTEAFF. CDR3 coding DNA: TGTGCCAGCAGAACAGGGGGCTCGGGGAACACTGAAGCTTTCTTT.

This clone was recorded once. This specimen includes other DNA sequences encoding the same CDR3. The chain couples TRBV3-1 (or the pseudogene TRBV3-2) to TRBJ1-1; D remains ambiguous. From germline, CDR1 is LGHDT and CDR2 YNNKEL (reference sequence). The germline V and J ends were trimmed by 2 bases and 1 base, with 8 bases remaining between them. CDR3 size: 14 residues. The CDR3 sequence: CASSQSGGNTEAFF. The CDR3 coding sequence is TGTGCCAGCAGCCAATCAGGTGGGAACACTGAAGCTTTCTTT.

The count of this clone is one. CDR3 residues: CASSLAPSGPYEQYF. The DNA for the CDR3 is TGCGCCAGCAGCTTGGCGCCTAGCGGACCCTACGAGCAGTACTTC. This chain uses TRBV5-1 with TRBJ2-7; 7 nucleotides match TRBD2. Germline lookup yields CDR1 SGHRS and CDR2 YFSETQ. The CDR3 extends over 15 amino acids. The V and J ends lost 0 bases and 2 bases, in that order; junction bases with no gene match: 5.

This rearrangement joins TRBV18 to TRBJ2-7; 13 bases are shared with TRBD2. This CDR3 contains 14 residues. Per the germline V gene, CDR1 is KGHSH and CDR2 is LQKENI. V was pared by 6 bases and J by 9 bases, with 8 bases of the junction left unmatched. The CDR3, as DNA: TGTGCCAGCTCCCCGGGACTAGCGGGAAATTGGCAGTACTTC. Protein sequence: CASSPGLAGNWQYF.

CDR3 DNA sequence: TGTGCCAGCAGCCCCTTCGGGACATCGAACACTGAAGCTTTCTTT. This encodes CASSPFGTSNTEAFF. V is TRBV5-6 and J is TRBJ1-1, with D perhaps TRBD1 (6 bases). The CDR3 runs to 15 residues. V shed 4 bases and J shed 1 base, with 14 bases lying between them. Germline lookup yields CDR1 SGHDT and CDR2 YYEEEE.

This rearrangement joins TRBV4-1 to TRBJ2-1; no reliable D call. The V gene lost 4 bases and the J gene lost 9 bases, with 10 bases spanning the gap. The CDR3 length is 12 residues. CDR1 and CDR2 from the germline V gene are MGHRA and YSYEKL. As DNA, the CDR3 is TGCGCCAGCAGCCTACCCGGCGGTGAGCAGTTCTTC. It codes for CASSLPGGEQFF.

V gene TRBV5-1 combines with J gene TRBJ1-1; no clear D. Germline lookup yields CDR1 SGHRS and CDR2 YFSETQ. This CDR3 has 17 residues. Trimming removed 0 bases from V and 2 bases from J, with 17 bases in between. CDR3 residues: CASSLAARTGKNTEAFF. In nucleotides, the CDR3 is TGCGCCAGCAGCTTGGCAGCCCGGACGGGGAAAAACACTGAAGCTTTCTTT.

V usage is TRBV9 and J usage is TRBJ1-2; D might be TRBD1 (6 bases). CDR1 is SGDLS, CDR2 YYNGEE, per germline. V dropped 7 bases and J dropped 7 bases, with 23 bases sitting between them. The CDR3 sequence is 15 residues long. The CDR3 region has the DNA TGTGCCAGCTTCGATAACACAGGGTTCGGTCGTGGCTACACCTTC. Translation gives CASFDNTGFGRGYTF.

This clone was observed a handful of times. This chain links TRBV15 with TRBJ1-5, with 9 bases fitting TRBD1. Germline-derived CDR1 and CDR2 are LNHNV and YYDKDF (reference sequence). V lost 8 bases, J lost 9 bases, and 11 bases stayed unmatched. The CDR3 contains 14 residues. The CDR3 DNA reads TGTGCCACCGCCCAGGGACAGGGCTCGTGGCCCCAGCATTTT. Protein sequence: CATAQGQGSWPQHF.

This chain joins TRBV11-2 and TRBJ2-7; weak D call: TRBD2 (5 bases). Trimming removed 5 bases at V and 7 bases at J, with 12 bases between. CDR3 length: 12 amino acids. The germline V gene encodes CDR1 SGHAT and CDR2 FQNNGV. In DNA, the CDR3 is TGTGCCAGCAGCCTAGCCCCCGGAGAGCAGTACTTC. It codes for CASSLAPGEQYF.

The chain carries TRBV11-2 and TRBJ2-7; D unresolved. The CDR3 is 12 residues long. The germline V gene encodes CDR1 SGHAT and CDR2 FQNNGV. The V end was cut by 5 bases, the J end by 3 bases, with 8 bases between. CDR3 loop: CASSPTLYEQYF. The CDR3 region has the DNA TGTGCCAGCAGCCCGACACTCTACGAGCAGTACTTC.

V and J are TRBV6-5 and TRBJ2-1; D is tentatively TRBD1 or TRBD2 (5 bases each). The V gene lost 0 bases and the J gene lost 7 bases, with 16 bases spanning the gap. This CDR3 region has 16 residues. Germline CDR1 and CDR2: MNHEY and SVGAGI. CDR3 amino acids: CASSYSGRGMGNEQFF. CDR3 nucleotide sequence: TGTGCCAGCAGTTACTCGGGACGCGGTATGGGGAATGAGCAGTTCTTC.

The CDR3 DNA follows: TGCGCCAGCAGCCAAATTCCTGGGGAGCTGTTTTTT. Amino acid sequence: CASSQIPGELFF. This chain links TRBV4-1 with TRBJ2-2, with D uncertain. The V end lost 2 bases, the J end lost 8 bases, and 6 bases lay between the germline ends. The CDR3 totals 12 residues. Germline V lookup: CDR1 MGHRA, CDR2 YSYEKL.

This chain uses TRBV19 with TRBJ1-5; D is undetermined. This CDR3 comprises 14 residues. The germline V and J ends were trimmed by 6 bases and 0 bases, with 9 bases remaining between them. Germline V lookup: CDR1 LNHDA, CDR2 SQIVND (reference sequence). CDR3 sequence reads: CASREDGSNQPQHF. The CDR3 DNA sequence: TGTGCCAGTAGGGAAGACGGTAGCAATCAGCCCCAGCATTTT.

This chain connects TRBV10-3 to TRBJ2-1; maybe TRBD1 (6 bases). Germline V CDR1 and CDR2: ENHRY, SYGVKD. The V and J ends lost 3 bases and 7 bases respectively, with 7 bases between them. This CDR3 is built from 12 residues. For the CDR3, the DNA is TGTGCCATCAGTGACCAGGGGAATGAGCAGTTCTTC. Translated, it gives CAISDQGNEQFF.

This chain joins TRBV27 and TRBJ2-7; 9 nucleotides agree with TRBD2. This CDR3 region has 14 residues. CDR1 and CDR2 from the germline V gene are MNHEY and SMNVEV (reference sequence). The J segment lost 3 bases and the V segment lost 7 bases, leaving 7 bases of the junction unmatched. CDR3 loop: CASTRGRGDYEQYF. Here the CDR3 DNA reads TGTGCCAGCACCCGCGGGAGGGGCGACTACGAGCAGTACTTC.